This T cell receptor beta chain was identified during a study of T cell repertoires in cytomegalovirus infection. Across the study: Matching HLA type and CMV infection were both indicated by public TCR beta signatures.

TCRdb re-analysed the reads in MiXCR, keeping a single row per CDR3 protein. The table lists approximately 130,000 distinct CDR3 sequences, 7% to 9.5% of them singletons. Germline V gene data show CDR1 as SNHLY and CDR2 as FYNNEI. The CDR3 totals 15 residues. The ends were cut back, 7 bases at V and 6 bases at J, with 18 bases in the middle. The receptor's source is a human donor in good health (CMV status not recorded). Some clones in this sample may be carry-over from other donors' samples. The genes are TRBV2 and TRBJ2-2, with D possibly TRBD2 on 6 matching bases. Specimen: PBMCs. The DNA for the CDR3 is TGTGCCAGCACCAGGGATAAGGGAGGTCCCGGGGAGCTGTTTTTT. Translation gives CASTRDKGGPGELFF.